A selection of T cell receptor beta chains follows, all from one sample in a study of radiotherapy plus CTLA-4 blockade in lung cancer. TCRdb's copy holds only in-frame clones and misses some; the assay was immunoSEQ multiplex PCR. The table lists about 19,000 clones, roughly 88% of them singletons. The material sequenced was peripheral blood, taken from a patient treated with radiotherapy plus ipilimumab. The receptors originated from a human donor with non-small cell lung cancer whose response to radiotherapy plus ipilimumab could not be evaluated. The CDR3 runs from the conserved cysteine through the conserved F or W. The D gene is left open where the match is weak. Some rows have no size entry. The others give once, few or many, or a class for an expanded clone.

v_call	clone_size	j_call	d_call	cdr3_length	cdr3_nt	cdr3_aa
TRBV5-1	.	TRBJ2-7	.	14	TGCGCCAGCAGCTTGGGATACAGGGACTACGAGCAGTACTTC	CASSLGYRDYEQYF
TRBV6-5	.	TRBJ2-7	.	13	TGTGCCAGCAGTTCGGGATCGCTCTACGAGCAGTACTTC	CASSSGSLYEQYF
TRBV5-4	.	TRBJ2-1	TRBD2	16	TGTGCCAGCAGGGATCGCAGCGGGAGGCGGTACAATGAGCAGTTCTTC	CASRDRSGRRYNEQFF
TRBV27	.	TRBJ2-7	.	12	TGTGCCAGCAGGGACCTGCGGGGCGAGCAGTACTTC	CASRDLRGEQYF
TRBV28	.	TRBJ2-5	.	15	TGTGCCAGCAGTTTGTGGGGGGTAAACCAAGAGACCCAGTACTTC	CASSLWGVNQETQYF
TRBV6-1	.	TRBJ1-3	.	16	TGTGCCAGCAGTGAATTCAGAGGGAGCTCTGGAAACACCATATATTTT	CASSEFRGSSGNTIYF
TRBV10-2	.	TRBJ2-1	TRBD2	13	TGCGCCAGCGCTAGCGGGGTCCTCAATGAGCAGTTCTTC	CASASGVLNEQFF
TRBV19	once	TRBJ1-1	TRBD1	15	TGTGCCAGTAGTATCCCCAGGGGGCGTTTCACTGAAGCTTTCTTT	CASSIPRGRFTEAFF
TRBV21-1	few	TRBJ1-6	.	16	TGTGCCAGCAGCAAAGGCGACAGGGGTTGGAATTCACCCCTCCACTTT	CASSKGDRGWNSPLHF
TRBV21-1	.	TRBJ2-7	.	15	TGTGCCAGCAGCAAAGAGGGGGACAGGTGGTACGAGCAGTACTTC	CASSKEGDRWYEQYF
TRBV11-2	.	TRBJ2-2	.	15	TGTGCCAGCAGCTTCACAGGGTATGGTACCGGGGAGCTGTTTTTT	CASSFTGYGTGELFF
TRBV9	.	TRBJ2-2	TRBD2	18	TGTGCCAGCAGCGTATCCCCCGAGGGACTAGCGAACACCGGGGAGCTGTTTTTT	CASSVSPEGLANTGELFF
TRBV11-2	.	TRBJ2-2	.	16	TGTGCCAGCAGCTTAGAGGGGGGGCGTCCCACCGGGGAGCTGTTTTTT	CASSLEGGRPTGELFF
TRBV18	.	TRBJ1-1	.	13	TGTGCCAGCTCGACAGATACGAACACTGAAGCTTTCTTT	CASSTDTNTEAFF
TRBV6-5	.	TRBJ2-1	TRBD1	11	TGTGCCAGCAGTTCCGGGACAGGAGAATTCTTC	CASSSGTGEFF
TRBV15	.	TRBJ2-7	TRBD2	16	TGTGCCACCAGCAGGATACCTAGCGGCAGCTCCTACGAGCAGTACTTC	CATSRIPSGSSYEQYF
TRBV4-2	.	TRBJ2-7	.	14	TGTGCCAGCAGCCAGGACACCCGGGGGGCCGGGCAGTACTTC	CASSQDTRGAGQYF
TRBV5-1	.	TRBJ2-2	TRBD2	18	TGCGCCAGCAGGGTGACTAGCGGGGGGGCAGCTAACACCGGGGAGCTGTTTTTT	CASRVTSGGAANTGELFF
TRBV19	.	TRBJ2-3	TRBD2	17	TGTGCCAGTAGTATAGATCGAGCGGGGATAAGCACAGATACGCAGTATTTT	CASSIDRAGISTDTQYF
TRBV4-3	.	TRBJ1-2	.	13	TGCGCCAGCAGCCAAGGAGGCGGGACCGGCTACACCTTC	CASSQGGGTGYTF
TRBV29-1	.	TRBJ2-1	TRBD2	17	TGCAGCGTTGAGTCTGCTGGGCGGGGGATATCCTACAATGAGCAGTTCTTC	CSVESAGRGISYNEQFF
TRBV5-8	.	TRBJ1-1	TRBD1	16	TGTGCCAGCAGCTCTTCAGGGGGAGGAGGGAACACTGAAGCTTTCTTT	CASSSSGGGGNTEAFF
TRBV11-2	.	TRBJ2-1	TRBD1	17	TGTGCCAGCAGCTTACGTACAGGGGGGCAAGGTGACAATGAGCAGTTCTTC	CASSLRTGGQGDNEQFF
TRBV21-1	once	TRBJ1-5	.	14	TGTGCCGGGGAGGTTGGGGGGAGCAATCAGCCCCAGCATTTT	CAGEVGGSNQPQHF
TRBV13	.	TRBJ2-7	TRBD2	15	TGTGCCAGCAGCCCCGGTCGGGGGGGGGCCCACGAGCAGTACTTC	CASSPGRGGAHEQYF
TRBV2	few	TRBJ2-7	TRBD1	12	TGTGCCAGGGGACAGGTCCCCTACGAGCAGTACTTC	CARGQVPYEQYF
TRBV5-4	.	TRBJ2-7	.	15	TGTGCCAGCAGCCGCGGACAGGGAGGGCCCTACGAGCAGTACTTC	CASSRGQGGPYEQYF